The clone carrying this T cell receptor beta chain was counted at least ten times. This entry is derived from a study of T cells in Graves' hyperthyroidism and ophthalmopathy. It was uncontrolled infection, other autoimmune disease, pregnancy or lactation that excluded patients. Using RNA transcripts as the source, TCR beta CDR3 regions were amplified. HTBI primers were the set used in a first-round RT-PCR of the TCR CDR3. TCRdb re-derived calls from the multiplex PCR reads in MiXCR, one entry per CDR3 protein. Of 450,000 to 700,000 distinct CDR3 sequences in the sample, roughly 50% are singletons; the top ten hold 15% to 20%. The sample taken for sequencing was peripheral blood or thyroid tissue (not recorded which). The TCR originated in an adult woman with Graves' disease, either hyperthyroidism or ophthalmopathy (not recorded which).

CDR3 in amino acids: CASSLEAAGGYEQYF. In nucleotides, the CDR3 is TGTGCCAGCAGCTTAGAGGCCGCGGGGGGCTACGAGCAGTACTTC. J is TRBJ2-7 and V is TRBV7-9, with 8 bases fitting TRBD2. V was clipped by 1 base and J by 3 bases; unmatched bases: 5. Germline CDR1 is SEHNR and CDR2 is FQNEAQ (reference sequence). The CDR3 totals 15 residues. Looking up the rest from reference TRBV7-9 and TRBJ2-7 gives the full variable domain: DTGVSQNPRHKITKRGQNVTFRCDPISEHNRLYWYRQTLGQGPEFLTYFQNEAQLEKSRLLSDRFSAERPKGSFSTLEIQRTEQGDSAMYLCASSLEAAGGYEQYFGPGTRLTVT.